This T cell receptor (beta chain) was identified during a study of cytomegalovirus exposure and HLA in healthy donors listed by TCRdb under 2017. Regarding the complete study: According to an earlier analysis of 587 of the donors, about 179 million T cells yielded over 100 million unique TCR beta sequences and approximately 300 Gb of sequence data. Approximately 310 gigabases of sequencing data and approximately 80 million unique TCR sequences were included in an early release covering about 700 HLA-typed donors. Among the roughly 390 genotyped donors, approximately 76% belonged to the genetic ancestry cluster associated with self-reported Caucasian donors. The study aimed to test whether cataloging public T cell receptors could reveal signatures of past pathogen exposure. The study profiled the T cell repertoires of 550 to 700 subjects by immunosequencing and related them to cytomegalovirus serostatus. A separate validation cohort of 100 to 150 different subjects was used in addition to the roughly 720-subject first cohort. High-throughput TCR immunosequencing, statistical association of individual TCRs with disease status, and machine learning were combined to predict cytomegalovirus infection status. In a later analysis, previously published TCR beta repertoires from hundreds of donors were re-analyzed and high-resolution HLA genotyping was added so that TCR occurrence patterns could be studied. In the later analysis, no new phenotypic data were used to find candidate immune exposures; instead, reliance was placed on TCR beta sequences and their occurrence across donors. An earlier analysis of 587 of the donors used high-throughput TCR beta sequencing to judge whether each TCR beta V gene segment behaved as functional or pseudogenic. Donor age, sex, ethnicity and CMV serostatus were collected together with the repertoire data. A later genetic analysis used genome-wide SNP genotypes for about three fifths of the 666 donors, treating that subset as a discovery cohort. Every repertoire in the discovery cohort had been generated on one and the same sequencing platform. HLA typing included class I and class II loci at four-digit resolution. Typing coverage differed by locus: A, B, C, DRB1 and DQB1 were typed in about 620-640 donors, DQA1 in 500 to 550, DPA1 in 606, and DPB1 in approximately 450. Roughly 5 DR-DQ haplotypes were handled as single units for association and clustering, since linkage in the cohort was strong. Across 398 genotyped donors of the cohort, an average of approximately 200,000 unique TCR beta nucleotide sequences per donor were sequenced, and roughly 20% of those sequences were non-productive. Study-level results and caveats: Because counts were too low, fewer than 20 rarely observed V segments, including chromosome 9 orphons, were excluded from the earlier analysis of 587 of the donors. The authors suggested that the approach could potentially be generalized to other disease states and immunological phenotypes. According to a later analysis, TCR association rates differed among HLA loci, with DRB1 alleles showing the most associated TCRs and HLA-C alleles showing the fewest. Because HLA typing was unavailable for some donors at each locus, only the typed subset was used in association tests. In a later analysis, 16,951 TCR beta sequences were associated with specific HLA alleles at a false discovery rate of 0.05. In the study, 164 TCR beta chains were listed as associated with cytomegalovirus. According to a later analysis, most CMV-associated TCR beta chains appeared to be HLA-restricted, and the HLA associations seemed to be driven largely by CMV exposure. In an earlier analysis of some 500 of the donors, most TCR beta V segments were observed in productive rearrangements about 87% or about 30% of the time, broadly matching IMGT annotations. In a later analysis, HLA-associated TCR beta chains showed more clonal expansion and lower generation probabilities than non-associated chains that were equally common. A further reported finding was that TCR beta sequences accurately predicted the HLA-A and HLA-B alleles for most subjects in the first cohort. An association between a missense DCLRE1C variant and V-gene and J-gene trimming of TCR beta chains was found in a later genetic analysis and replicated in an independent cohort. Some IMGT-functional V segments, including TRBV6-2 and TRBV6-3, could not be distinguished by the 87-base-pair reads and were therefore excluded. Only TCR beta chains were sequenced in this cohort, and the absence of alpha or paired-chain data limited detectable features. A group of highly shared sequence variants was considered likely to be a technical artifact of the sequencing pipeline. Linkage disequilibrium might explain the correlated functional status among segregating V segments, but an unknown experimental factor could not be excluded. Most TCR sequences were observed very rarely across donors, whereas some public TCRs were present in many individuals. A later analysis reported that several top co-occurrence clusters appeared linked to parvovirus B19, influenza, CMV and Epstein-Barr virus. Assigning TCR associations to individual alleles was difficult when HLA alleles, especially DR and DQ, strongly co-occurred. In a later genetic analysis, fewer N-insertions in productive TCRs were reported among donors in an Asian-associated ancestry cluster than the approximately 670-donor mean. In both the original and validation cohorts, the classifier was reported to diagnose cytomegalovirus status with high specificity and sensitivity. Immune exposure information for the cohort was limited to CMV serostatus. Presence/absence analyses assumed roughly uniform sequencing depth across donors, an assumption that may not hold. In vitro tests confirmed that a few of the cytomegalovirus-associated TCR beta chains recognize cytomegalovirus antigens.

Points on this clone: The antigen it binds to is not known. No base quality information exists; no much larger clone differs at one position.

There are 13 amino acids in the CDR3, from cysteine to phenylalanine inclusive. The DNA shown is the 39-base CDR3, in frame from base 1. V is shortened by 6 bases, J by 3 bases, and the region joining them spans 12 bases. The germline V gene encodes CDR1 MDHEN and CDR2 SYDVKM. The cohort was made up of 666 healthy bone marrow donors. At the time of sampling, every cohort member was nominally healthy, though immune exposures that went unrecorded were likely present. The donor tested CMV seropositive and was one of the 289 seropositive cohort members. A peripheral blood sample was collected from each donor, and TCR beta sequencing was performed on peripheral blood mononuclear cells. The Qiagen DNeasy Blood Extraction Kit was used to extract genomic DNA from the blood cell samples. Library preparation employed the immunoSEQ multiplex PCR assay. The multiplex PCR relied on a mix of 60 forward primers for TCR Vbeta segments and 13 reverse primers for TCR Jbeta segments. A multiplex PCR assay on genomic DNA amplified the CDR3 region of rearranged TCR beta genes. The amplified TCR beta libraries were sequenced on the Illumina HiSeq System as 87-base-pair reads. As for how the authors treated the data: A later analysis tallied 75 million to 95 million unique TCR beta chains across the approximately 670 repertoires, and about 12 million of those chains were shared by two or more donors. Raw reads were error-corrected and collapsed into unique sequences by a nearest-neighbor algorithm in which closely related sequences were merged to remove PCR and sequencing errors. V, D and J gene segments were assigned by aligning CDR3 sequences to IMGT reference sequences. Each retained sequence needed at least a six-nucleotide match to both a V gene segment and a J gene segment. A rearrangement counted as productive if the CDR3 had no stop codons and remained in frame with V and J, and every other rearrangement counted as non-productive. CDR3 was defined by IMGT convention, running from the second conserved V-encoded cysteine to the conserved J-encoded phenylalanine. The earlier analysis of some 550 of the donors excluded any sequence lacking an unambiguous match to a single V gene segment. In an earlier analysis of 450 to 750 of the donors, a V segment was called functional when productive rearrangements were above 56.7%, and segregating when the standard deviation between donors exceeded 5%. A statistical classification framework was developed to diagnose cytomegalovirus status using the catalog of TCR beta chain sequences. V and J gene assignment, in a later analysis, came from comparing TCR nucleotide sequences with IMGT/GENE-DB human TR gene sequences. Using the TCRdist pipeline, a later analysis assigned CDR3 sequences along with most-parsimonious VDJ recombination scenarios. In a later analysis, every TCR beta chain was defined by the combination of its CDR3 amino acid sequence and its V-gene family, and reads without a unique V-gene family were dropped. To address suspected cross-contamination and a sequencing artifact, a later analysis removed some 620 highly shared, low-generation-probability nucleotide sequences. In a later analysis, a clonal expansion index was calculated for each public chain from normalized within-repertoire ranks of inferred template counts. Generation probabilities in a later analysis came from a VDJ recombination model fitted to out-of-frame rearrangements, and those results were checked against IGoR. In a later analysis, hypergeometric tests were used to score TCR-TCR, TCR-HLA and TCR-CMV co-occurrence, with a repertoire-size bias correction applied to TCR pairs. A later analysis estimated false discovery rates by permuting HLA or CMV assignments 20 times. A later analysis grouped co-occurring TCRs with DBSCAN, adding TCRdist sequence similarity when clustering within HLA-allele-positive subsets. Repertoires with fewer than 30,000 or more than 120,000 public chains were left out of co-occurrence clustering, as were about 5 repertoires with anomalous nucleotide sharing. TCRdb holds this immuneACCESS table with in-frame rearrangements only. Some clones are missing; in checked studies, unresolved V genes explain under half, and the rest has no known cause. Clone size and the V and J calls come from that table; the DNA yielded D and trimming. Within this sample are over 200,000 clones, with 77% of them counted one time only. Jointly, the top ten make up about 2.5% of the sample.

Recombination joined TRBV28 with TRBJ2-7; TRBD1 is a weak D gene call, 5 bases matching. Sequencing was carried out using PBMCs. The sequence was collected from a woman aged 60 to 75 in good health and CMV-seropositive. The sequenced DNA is TGTGCCAGCAGGGGGCAGGGCCTCTACGAGCAGTACTTC. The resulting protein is CASRGQGLYEQYF.